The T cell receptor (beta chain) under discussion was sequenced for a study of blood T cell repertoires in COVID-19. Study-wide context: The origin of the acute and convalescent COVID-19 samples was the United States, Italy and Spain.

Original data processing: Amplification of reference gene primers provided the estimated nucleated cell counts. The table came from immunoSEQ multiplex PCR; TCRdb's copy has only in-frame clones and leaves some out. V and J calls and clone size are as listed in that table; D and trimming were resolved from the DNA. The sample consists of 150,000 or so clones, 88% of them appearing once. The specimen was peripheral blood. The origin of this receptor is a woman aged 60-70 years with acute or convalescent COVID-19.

For the CDR3, the DNA is TGTGCCAGCAGCCAAGAGGCAGGGAGGGCTTCACCCCTCCACTTT. It translates to CASSQEAGRASPLHF. The chain uses TRBV3-1 (or the pseudogene TRBV3-2) and TRBJ1-6; possible D gene TRBD1, 5 bases. From germline, CDR1 is LGHDT and CDR2 YNNKEL (reference sequence). V lost 0 bases and J 9 bases, leaving 12 bases between the germline ends. The CDR3 is 15 amino acids.